This T cell receptor beta chain was profiled in a study of identical twins. Points from the study as a whole: Beta out-of-frame sequences showed weaker excess sharing between twins.

CDR3 length: 12 amino acids. Per the germline V gene, CDR1 is MDHEN and CDR2 is SYDVKM. Trimming cost V 6 bases and J 4 bases, with 9 bases left between them. Regarding this clonotype: Its target is not known.

TCRdb reprocessed the 5' RACE reads via MiXCR and lists one record per CDR3 protein. The repertoire has hundreds of thousands of distinct CDR3 sequences, 8.5% to 9.5% of them found once; the top ten carry 0.75% to 1%. This sample also appeared in a second study, on yellow fever vaccine responses in identical twins. This second study notes: Reportedly, the T cell response mounted by twins to vaccine seemed partly convergent, partly personalized.

Sample: PBMCs. This sequence was found in a woman between 18 and 30 years old in good health. The V and J genes are TRBV28 and TRBJ2-5; D uncertain. The CDR3 bases are TGTGCCAGCAGCCAAATGCCAGAGACCCAGTACTTC. Protein: CASSQMPETQYF.